This T cell receptor (beta chain) was documented in a study of T cells in Graves' hyperthyroidism and ophthalmopathy. This clonotype was found many times. RNA transcripts served as the template for amplifying TCR beta CDR3 regions. An initial round of RT-PCR targeting the TCR CDR3 relied on the HTBI primer set. TCRdb independently ran MiXCR on the multiplex PCR reads; one entry per CDR3 protein. The table lists approximately 420,000 distinct CDR3 sequences, 14% to 15% of them singletons, with approximately 30% in the top ten. CDR3 length: 17 residues. Per germline, CDR1 MNHNS and CDR2 SASEGT. V lost 6 bases, J lost 2 bases, and 8 bases stayed unmatched.

The sequencing sample was made of blood. The sequence was obtained from a woman in her thirties with Graves' hyperthyroidism. V and J are TRBV6-1 and TRBJ2-3; 13 nucleotides align to TRBD2. The CDR3 bases are TGTGCCAGCAGCACCACGGGACTAGCGGGATCCACAGATACGCAGTATTTT. Its translation: CASSTTGLAGSTDTQYF.